What follows is one T cell receptor (beta chain) and its context. The data belong to a study of blood T cell repertoires in COVID-19. The CDR3 length is 14 residues. V lost 3 bases to trimming and J lost 0 bases, with 7 bases between them. Germline lookup yields CDR1 MNHNS and CDR2 SASEGT. Here immunoSEQ multiplex PCR was the method, and the copy in TCRdb shows in-frame clones only, minus some. Of about 170,000 clones listed, about 85% were seen once; the top ten hold roughly 15%. Those enrolled in Seattle joined during active infection and were followed longitudinally afterward. The sequencing input was peripheral blood. The gene calls are TRBV6-1 and TRBJ2-3; D gene unclear. This sequence was found in a woman in her 70s with COVID-19, enrolled during active disease. The CDR3 region is CASSDDGSTDTQYF. The CDR3 DNA is TGTGCCAGCAGTGATGACGGGAGCACAGATACGCAGTATTTT.